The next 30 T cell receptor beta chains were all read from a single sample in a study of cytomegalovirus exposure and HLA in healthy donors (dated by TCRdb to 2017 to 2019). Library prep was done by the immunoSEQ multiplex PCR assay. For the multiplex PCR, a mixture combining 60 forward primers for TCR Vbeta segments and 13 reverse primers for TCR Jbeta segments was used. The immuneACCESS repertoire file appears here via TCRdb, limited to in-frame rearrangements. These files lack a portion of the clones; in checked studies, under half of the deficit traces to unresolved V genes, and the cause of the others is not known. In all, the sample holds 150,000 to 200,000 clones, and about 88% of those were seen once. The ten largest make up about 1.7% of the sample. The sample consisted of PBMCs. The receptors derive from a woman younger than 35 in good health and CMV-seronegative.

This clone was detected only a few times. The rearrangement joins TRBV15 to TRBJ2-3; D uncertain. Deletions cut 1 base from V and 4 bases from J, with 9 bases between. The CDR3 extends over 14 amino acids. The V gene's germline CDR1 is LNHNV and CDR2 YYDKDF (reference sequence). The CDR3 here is CATSRGGEPDTQYF. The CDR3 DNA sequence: TGTGCCACCAGCAGAGGAGGCGAACCAGATACGCAGTATTTT. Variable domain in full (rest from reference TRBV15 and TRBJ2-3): DAMVIQNPRYQVTQFGKPVTLSCSQTLNHNVMYWYQQKSSQAPKLLFHYYDKDFNNEADTPDNFQSRRPNTSFCFLDIRSPGLGDTAMYLCATSRGGEPDTQYFGPGTRLTVL.

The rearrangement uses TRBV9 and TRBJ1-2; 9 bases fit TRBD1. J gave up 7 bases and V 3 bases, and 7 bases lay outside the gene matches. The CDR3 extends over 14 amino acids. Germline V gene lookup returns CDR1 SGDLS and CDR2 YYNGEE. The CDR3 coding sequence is TGTGCCAGCAGCGCAAAAACAGGGGGCTTTGGCTACACCTTC. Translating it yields CASSAKTGGFGYTF.

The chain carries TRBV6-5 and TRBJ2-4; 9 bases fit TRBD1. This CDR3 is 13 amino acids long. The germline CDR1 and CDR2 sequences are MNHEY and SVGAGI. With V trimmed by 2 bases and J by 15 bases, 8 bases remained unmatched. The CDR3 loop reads CASSYGGQGNWYF. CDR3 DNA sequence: TGTGCCAGCAGTTACGGGGGACAGGGAAATTGGTACTTC.

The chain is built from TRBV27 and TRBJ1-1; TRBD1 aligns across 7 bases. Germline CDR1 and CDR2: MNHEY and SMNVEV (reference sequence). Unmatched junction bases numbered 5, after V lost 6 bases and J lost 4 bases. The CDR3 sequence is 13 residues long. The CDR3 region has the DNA TGTGCCAGCAGAAGACAGGGAGGCACTGAAGCTTTCTTT. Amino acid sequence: CASRRQGGTEAFF.

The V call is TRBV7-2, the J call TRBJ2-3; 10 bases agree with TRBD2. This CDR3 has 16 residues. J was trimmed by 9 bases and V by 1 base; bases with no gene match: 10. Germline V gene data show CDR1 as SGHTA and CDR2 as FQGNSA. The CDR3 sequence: CASSLEASGSLGTQYF. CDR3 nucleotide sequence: TGTGCCAGCAGCTTAGAAGCTAGCGGGAGCTTAGGAACGCAGTATTTT.

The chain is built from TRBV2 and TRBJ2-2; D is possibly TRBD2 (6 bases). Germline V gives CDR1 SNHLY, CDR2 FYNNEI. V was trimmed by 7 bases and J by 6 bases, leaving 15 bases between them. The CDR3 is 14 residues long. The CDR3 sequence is CASIDRTGAGELFF. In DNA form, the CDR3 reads TGTGCCAGCATTGACAGAACGGGAGCCGGGGAGCTGTTTTTT.

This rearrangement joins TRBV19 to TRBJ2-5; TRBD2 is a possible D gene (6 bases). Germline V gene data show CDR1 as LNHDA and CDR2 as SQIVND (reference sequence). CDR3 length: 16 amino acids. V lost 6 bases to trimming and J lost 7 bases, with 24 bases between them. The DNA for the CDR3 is TGTGCCAGTAGCAGACGGCCGCTGGAGACCGGGGGGACCCAGTACTTC. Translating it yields CASSRRPLETGGTQYF.

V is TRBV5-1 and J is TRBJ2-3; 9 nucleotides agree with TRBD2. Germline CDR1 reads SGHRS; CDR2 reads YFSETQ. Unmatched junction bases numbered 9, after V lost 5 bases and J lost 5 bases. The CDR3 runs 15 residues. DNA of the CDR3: TGCGCCAGCAGAGAAGGACTAGCGACTGTAGATACGCAGTATTTT. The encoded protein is CASREGLATVDTQYF.

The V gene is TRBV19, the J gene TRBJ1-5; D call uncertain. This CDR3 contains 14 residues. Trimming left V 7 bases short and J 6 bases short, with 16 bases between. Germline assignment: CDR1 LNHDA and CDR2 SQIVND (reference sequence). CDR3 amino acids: CASTPNGPLQPQHF. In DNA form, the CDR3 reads TGTGCCAGTACTCCCAACGGTCCCCTTCAGCCCCAGCATTTT. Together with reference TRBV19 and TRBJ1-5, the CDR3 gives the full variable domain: DGGITQSPKYLFRKEGQNVTLSCEQNLNHDAMYWYRQDPGQGLRLIYYSQIVNDFQKGDIAEGYSVSREKKESFPLTVTSAQKNPTAFYLCASTPNGPLQPQHFGDGTRLSIL.

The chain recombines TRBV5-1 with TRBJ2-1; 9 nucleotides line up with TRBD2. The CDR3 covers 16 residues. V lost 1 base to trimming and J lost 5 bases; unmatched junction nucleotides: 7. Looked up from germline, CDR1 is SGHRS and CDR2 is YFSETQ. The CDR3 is CASSLLRGRANNEQFF. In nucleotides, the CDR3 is TGCGCCAGCAGCTTGTTACGCGGGAGGGCGAACAATGAGCAGTTCTTC.

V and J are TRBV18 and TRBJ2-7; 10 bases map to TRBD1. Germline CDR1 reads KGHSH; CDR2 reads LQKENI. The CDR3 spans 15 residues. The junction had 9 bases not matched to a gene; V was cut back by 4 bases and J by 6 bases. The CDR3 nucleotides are TGTGCCAGCTCACAAACCGCGGGGACAGGGGCCGAGCAGTACTTC. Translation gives CASSQTAGTGAEQYF.

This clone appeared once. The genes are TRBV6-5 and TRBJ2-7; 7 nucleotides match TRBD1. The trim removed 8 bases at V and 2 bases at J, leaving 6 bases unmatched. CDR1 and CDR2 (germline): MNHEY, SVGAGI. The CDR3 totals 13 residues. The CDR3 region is CASGTDFPYEQYF. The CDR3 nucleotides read TGTGCCAGCGGGACAGATTTTCCCTACGAGCAGTACTTC.

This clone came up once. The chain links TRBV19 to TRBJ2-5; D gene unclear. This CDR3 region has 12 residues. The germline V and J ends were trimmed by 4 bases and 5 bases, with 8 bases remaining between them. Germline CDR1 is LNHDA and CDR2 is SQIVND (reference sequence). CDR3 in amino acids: CASSSPGETQYF. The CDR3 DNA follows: TGTGCCAGTAGTAGTCCCGGGGAGACCCAGTACTTC.

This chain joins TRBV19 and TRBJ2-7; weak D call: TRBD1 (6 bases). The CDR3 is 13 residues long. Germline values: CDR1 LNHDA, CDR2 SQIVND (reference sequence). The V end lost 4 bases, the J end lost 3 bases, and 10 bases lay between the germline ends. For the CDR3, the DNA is TGTGCCAGTAGTACTCAGGGGAGCTACGAGCAGTACTTC. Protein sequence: CASSTQGSYEQYF. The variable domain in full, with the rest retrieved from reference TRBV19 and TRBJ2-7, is DGGITQSPKYLFRKEGQNVTLSCEQNLNHDAMYWYRQDPGQGLRLIYYSQIVNDFQKGDIAEGYSVSREKKESFPLTVTSAQKNPTAFYLCASSTQGSYEQYFGPGTRLTVT.

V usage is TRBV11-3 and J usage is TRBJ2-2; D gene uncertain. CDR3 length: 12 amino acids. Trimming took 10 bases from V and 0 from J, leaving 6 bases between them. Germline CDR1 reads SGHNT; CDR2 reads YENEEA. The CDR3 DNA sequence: TGTGCCATCCGTCCGAACACCGGGGAGCTGTTTTTT. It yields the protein CAIRPNTGELFF.

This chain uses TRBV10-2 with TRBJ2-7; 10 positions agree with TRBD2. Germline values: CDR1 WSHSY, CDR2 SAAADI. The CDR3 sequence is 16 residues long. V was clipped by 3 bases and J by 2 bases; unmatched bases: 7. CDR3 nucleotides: TGCGCCAGCAGTGACTCTACTAGCGGGGTCGCCTACGAGCAGTACTTC. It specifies CASSDSTSGVAYEQYF.

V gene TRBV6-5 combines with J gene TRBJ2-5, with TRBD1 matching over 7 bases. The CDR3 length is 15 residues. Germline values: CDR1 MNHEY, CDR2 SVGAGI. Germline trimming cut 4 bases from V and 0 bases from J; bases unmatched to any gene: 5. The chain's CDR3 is CASSSGTDNQETQYF. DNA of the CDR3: TGTGCCAGCAGTTCCGGGACAGACAACCAAGAGACCCAGTACTTC.

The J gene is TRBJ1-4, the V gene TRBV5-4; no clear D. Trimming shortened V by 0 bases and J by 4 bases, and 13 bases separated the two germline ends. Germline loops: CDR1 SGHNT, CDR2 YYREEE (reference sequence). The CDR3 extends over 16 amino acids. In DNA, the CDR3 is TGTGCCAGCAGCTTGGCCGGGGTGGGGAATAATGAAAAACTGTTTTTT. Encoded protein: CASSLAGVGNNEKLFF.

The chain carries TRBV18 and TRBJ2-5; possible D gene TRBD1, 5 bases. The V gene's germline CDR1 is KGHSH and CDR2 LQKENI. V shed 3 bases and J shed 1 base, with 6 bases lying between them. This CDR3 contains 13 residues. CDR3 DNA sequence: TGTGCCAGCTCACCGGACATCCAAGAGACCCAGTACTTC. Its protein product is CASSPDIQETQYF.

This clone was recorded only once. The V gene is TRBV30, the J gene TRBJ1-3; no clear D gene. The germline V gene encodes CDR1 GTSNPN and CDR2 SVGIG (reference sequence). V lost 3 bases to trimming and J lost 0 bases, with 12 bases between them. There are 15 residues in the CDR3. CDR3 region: CAWSWPGNSGNTIYF. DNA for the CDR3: TGTGCCTGGAGCTGGCCGGGAAACTCTGGAAACACCATATATTTT. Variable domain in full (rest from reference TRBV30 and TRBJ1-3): SQTIHQWPATLVQPVGSPLSLECTVEGTSNPNLYWYRQAAGRGLQLLFYSVGIGQISSEVPQNLSASRPQDRQFILSSKKLLLSDSGFYLCAWSWPGNSGNTIYFGEGSWLTVV.

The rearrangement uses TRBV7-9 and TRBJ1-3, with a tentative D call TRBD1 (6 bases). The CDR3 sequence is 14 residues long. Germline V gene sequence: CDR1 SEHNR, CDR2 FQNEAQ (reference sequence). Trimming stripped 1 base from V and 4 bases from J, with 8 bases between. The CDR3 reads CASSLGQAGNTIYF. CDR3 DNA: TGTGCCAGCAGCTTAGGACAGGCCGGAAACACCATATATTTT. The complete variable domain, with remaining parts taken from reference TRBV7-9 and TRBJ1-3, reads DTGVSQNPRHKITKRGQNVTFRCDPISEHNRLYWYRQTLGQGPEFLTYFQNEAQLEKSRLLSDRFSAERPKGSFSTLEIQRTEQGDSAMYLCASSLGQAGNTIYFGEGSWLTVV.

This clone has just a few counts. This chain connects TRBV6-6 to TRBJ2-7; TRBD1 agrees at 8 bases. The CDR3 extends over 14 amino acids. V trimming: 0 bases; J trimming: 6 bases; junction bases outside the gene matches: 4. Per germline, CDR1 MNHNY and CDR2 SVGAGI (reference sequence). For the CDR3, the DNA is TGTGCCAGCAGTTACTCCGAACAGGGGGGCGAGCAGTACTTC. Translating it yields CASSYSEQGGEQYF.

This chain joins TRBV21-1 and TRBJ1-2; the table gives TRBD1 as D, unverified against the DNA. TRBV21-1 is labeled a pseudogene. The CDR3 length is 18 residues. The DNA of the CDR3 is TGTGCCAGCAGCAAATTGGAAACAGGGGGAAGTGGGGACTATGGCTACACCTTC. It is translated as CASSKLETGGSGDYGYTF.

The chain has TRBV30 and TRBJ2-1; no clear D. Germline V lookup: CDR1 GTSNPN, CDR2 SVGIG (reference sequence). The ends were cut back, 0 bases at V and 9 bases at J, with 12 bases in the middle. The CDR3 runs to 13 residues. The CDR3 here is CAWSVMAVGEQFF. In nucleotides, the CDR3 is TGTGCCTGGAGTGTAATGGCGGTAGGTGAGCAGTTCTTC.

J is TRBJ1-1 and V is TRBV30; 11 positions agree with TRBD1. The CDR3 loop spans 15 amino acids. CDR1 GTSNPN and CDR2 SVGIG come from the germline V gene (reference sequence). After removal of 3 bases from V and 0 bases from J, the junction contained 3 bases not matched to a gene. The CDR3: CAWSPGQGVNTEAFF. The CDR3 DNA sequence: TGTGCCTGGAGCCCGGGACAGGGGGTGAACACTGAAGCTTTCTTT.

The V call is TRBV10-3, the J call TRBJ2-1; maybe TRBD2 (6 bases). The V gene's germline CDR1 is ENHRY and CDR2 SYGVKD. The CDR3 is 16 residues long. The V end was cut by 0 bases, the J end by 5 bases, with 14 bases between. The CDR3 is CAISESGRGNDNEQFF. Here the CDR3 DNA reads TGTGCCATCAGTGAGTCTGGTCGGGGGAATGACAATGAGCAGTTCTTC.

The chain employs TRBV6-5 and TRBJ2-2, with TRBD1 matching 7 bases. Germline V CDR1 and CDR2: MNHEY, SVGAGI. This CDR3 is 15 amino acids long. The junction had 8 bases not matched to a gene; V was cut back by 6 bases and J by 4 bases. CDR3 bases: TGTGCCAGCAGACCGACAGGGATCAGCACCGGGGAGCTGTTTTTT. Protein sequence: CASRPTGISTGELFF.

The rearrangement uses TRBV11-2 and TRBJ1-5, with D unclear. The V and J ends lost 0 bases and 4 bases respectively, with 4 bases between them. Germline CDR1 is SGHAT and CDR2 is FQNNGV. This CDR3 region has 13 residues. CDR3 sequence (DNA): TGTGCCAGCAGCTTAGACAGGAATCAGCCCCAGCATTTT. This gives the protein CASSLDRNQPQHF.

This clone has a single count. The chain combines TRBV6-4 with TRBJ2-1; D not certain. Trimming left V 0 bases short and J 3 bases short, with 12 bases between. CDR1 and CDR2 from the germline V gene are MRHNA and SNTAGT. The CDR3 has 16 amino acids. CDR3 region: CASSDSELLNYNEQFF. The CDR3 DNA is TGTGCCAGCAGTGACTCTGAGCTCTTAAACTACAATGAGCAGTTCTTC.

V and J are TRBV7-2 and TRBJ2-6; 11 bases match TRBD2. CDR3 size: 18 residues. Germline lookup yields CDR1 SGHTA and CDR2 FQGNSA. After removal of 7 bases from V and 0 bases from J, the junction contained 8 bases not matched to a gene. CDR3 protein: CASTRTSGPRSGANVLTF. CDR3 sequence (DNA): TGTGCCAGCACCCGGACTAGCGGGCCACGCTCTGGGGCCAACGTCCTGACTTTC. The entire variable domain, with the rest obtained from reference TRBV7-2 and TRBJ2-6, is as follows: GAGVSQSPSNKVTEKGKDVELRCDPISGHTALYWYRQSLGQGLEFLIYFQGNSAPDKSGLPSDRFSAERTGGSVSTLTIQRTQQEDSAVYLCASTRTSGPRSGANVLTFGAGSRLTVL.